The 23 T cell receptor beta chains listed next were all sequenced from one sample in a study of T cell changes during pregnancy in multiple sclerosis. Sequencing used immunoSEQ multiplex PCR; TCRdb keeps in-frame clones, though not all of them. The sample yields under 110,000 clones, 92% seen once. The source was peripheral blood, collected after pregnancy. The receptors shown here come from a female donor with multiple sclerosis, enrolled in a pregnancy study.

Here the CDR3 reads CASSSQPDEQYF. The DNA for the CDR3 is TGTGCCAGCAGTTCCCAACCAGACGAGCAGTACTTC. The V call is TRBV5-5, the J call TRBJ2-7; no firm D call. Germline CDR1 and CDR2: SGHKS and YYEKEE (reference sequence). The CDR3 is made up of 12 amino acids. Trimming removed 5 bases from V and 5 bases from J, with 11 bases in between.

The V gene is TRBV27, the J gene TRBJ1-5; no clear D gene. Germline values: CDR1 MNHEY, CDR2 SMNVEV (reference sequence). With 4 bases removed from V and 1 base from J, the gap between germline ends came to 5 bases. This CDR3 region has 13 residues. For the CDR3, the DNA is TGTGCCAGCAGTTGGCGGAGCAATCAGCCCCAGCATTTT. It translates to CASSWRSNQPQHF.

This clone was counted a single time. This rearrangement joins TRBV5-1 to TRBJ2-6, with a possible D match to TRBD1 (6 bases). The CDR3 is 16 residues long. V lost 7 bases to trimming and J lost 0 bases, with 14 bases between them. The V gene's germline CDR1 is SGHRS and CDR2 YFSETQ. The CDR3 coding sequence is TGCGCCAGCGGACAGAGATCACTCTCTGGGGCCAACGTCCTGACTTTC. The encoded protein is CASGQRSLSGANVLTF.

The chain employs TRBV5-4 and TRBJ2-3, with TRBD2 matching 7 bases. Germline V gene data show CDR1 as SGHNT and CDR2 as YYREEE (reference sequence). This CDR3 is built from 14 residues. With 3 bases clipped from V and 4 bases from J, the junction kept 5 bases outside the gene matches. The CDR3 loop is CASSYSGAADTQYF. CDR3 DNA sequence: TGTGCCAGCAGCTACAGCGGGGCGGCAGATACGCAGTATTTT. The entire variable domain, with the rest obtained from reference TRBV5-4 and TRBJ2-3, is as follows: ETGVTQSPTHLIKTRGQQVTLRCSSQSGHNTVSWYQQALGQGPQFIFQYYREEENGRGNFPPRFSGLQFPNYSSELNVNALELDDSALYLCASSYSGAADTQYFGPGTRLTVL.

This chain links TRBV28 with TRBJ1-2, with 10 bases aligning to TRBD1. From germline, CDR1 is MDHEN and CDR2 SYDVKM. This CDR3 has 15 residues. V was pared by 5 bases and J by 7 bases, with 10 bases of the junction left unmatched. The CDR3 coding sequence is TGTGCCAGCAGTCGTCTGACAGGGGGCGCGATTGGCTACACCTTC. This translates into CASSRLTGGAIGYTF.

The CDR3 loop is CASSIGTAPNTEAFF. In DNA, the CDR3 is TGTGCCAGTAGTATAGGGACAGCCCCGAACACTGAAGCTTTCTTT. The chain uses TRBV19 and TRBJ1-1; D may be TRBD1 (6 bases). The CDR3 runs to 15 residues. V shed 1 base and J shed 1 base, with 10 bases lying between them. Germline values: CDR1 LNHDA, CDR2 SQIVND (reference sequence).

The V call is TRBV5-1, the J call TRBJ2-3; 14 positions match TRBD2. CDR1 SGHRS and CDR2 YFSETQ come from the germline V gene. The CDR3 is made up of 18 amino acids. V lost 4 bases to trimming and J lost 3 bases; unmatched junction nucleotides: 10. In DNA, the CDR3 is TGCGCCAGCAGCACAACGACTAGCGGGGGGGCTTTTACAGATACGCAGTATTTT. It specifies CASSTTTSGGAFTDTQYF.

J is TRBJ2-5 and V is TRBV30, with D uncertain. The germline V gene has CDR1 GTSNPN and CDR2 SVGIG (reference sequence). The V end was cut by 4 bases, the J end by 2 bases, with 11 bases between. The CDR3 has 13 amino acids. This CDR3 is CAWNVGLQETQYF. CDR3 nucleotides: TGTGCCTGGAATGTGGGCCTACAAGAGACCCAGTACTTC.

The V and J genes are TRBV4-1 and TRBJ2-5; D is perhaps TRBD2 (5 bases). V shed 5 bases and J shed 4 bases, with 11 bases lying between them. CDR3 length: 13 residues. Germline V lookup: CDR1 MGHRA, CDR2 YSYEKL. The CDR3 loop is CASSRSGTETQYF. CDR3 DNA sequence: TGCGCCAGCAGCAGGAGCGGTACAGAGACCCAGTACTTC.

This chain connects TRBV29-1 to TRBJ2-1, with 9 bases fitting TRBD1. The V segment lost 4 bases and the J segment 7 bases; nucleotides outside the gene matches: 8. The CDR3 has 14 amino acids. The germline CDR1 and CDR2 sequences are SQVTM and ANQGSEA. CDR3 DNA: TGCAGCGTTGGGAGAGGGGGACAGGGAAATGAGCAGTTCTTC. The encoded protein is CSVGRGGQGNEQFF.

The chain links TRBV2 to TRBJ2-1; maybe TRBD2 (5 bases). CDR3 size: 15 residues. Germline CDR1 is SNHLY and CDR2 is FYNNEI. Deletions cut 1 base from V and 0 bases from J, with 7 bases between. CDR3 loop: CASSEVALSYNEQFF. The CDR3 bases are TGTGCCAGCAGTGAAGTAGCGCTCTCCTACAATGAGCAGTTCTTC.

The chain links TRBV10-3 to TRBJ1-5; D ambiguous. The germline V and J ends were trimmed by 10 bases and 3 bases, with 13 bases remaining between them. This CDR3 has 13 residues. The germline V gene has CDR1 ENHRY and CDR2 SYGVKD. CDR3 nucleotides: TGTGCCACCAAGGGAGCTCCCAATCAGCCCCAGCATTTT. Translating gives CATKGAPNQPQHF.

A single count supports this clone. J is TRBJ1-2 and V is TRBV5-4; D possibly corresponds to TRBD1 (6 bases). V was cut by 3 bases and J by 4 bases, with 10 bases left in between. The CDR3 extends over 13 amino acids. Germline CDR1 and CDR2: SGHNT and YYREEE (reference sequence). CDR3 nucleotide sequence: TGTGCCAGCAGCTCGCCGGACAGCTATGGCTACACCTTC. Encoded protein: CASSSPDSYGYTF.

This clone was seen more than once but under ten times. The J gene is TRBJ2-7, the V gene TRBV7-9; 7 bases line up with TRBD1. The CDR3 totals 13 residues. CDR1 and CDR2 (germline): SEHNR, FQNEAQ (reference sequence). Trimming cost V 1 base and J 6 bases; bases outside gene matches: 3. The CDR3 reads CASSLGQGTEQYF. Written as DNA, the CDR3 is TGTGCCAGCAGCTTAGGACAGGGTACCGAGCAGTACTTC.

V and J are TRBV5-1 and TRBJ1-5; D perhaps matches TRBD1 (5 bases). Germline V gives CDR1 SGHRS, CDR2 YFSETQ. CDR3 size: 13 residues. Trimming took 2 bases from V and 5 from J, leaving 8 bases between them. The CDR3 coding sequence is TGCGCCAGCAGCTTCACAGGAGATCAGCCCCAGCATTTT. This gives the protein CASSFTGDQPQHF.

This chain joins TRBV9 and TRBJ2-7, with 7 bases that match TRBD2. V trimming: 4 bases; J trimming: 3 bases; junction bases outside the gene matches: 7. The germline gives CDR1 SGDLS, CDR2 YYNGEE. The CDR3 is 14 residues long. In nucleotides, the CDR3 is TGTGCCAGCAGCACTGGGACTATAAGCTACGAGCAGTACTTC. This encodes CASSTGTISYEQYF.

This chain uses TRBV4-2 with TRBJ1-4; 9 bases match TRBD1. There are 19 residues in the CDR3. CDR1 is LGHNA, CDR2 YNFKEQ, per germline. V trimming: 0 bases; J trimming: 6 bases; junction bases outside the gene matches: 14. The CDR3 loop is CASSQDRTGDFLGHEKLFF. The CDR3 DNA is TGTGCCAGCAGCCAAGATAGGACAGGGGATTTTTTGGGTCATGAAAAACTGTTTTTT.

J is TRBJ1-1 and V is TRBV5-1; 7 positions agree with TRBD1. V was clipped by 3 bases and J by 7 bases; unmatched bases: 9. CDR1 SGHRS and CDR2 YFSETQ come from the germline V gene. The CDR3 runs to 14 residues. CDR3 nucleotides: TGCGCCAGCAGCTATAGACAGGGTTTGGGTGAAGCTTTCTTT. Protein product: CASSYRQGLGEAFF.

The V and J genes are TRBV13 and TRBJ2-1; TRBD2 matches 9 bases. Unmatched junction bases numbered 12, after V lost 5 bases and J lost 10 bases. Germline values: CDR1 PRHDT, CDR2 FYEKMQ (reference sequence). The CDR3 spans 15 residues. DNA of the CDR3: TGTGCCAGCAGCCCCCGGGTAGCGGGGGTGACGGAGCAGTTCTTC. Translating gives CASSPRVAGVTEQFF.

The rearrangement joins TRBV7-3 to TRBJ2-2; 8 positions agree with TRBD2. The CDR3 length is 18 residues. Unmatched junction bases numbered 7, after V lost 1 base and J lost 0 bases. The germline gives CDR1 SGHTA, CDR2 FQGTGA. CDR3 in amino acids: CASSLKGVAGTNTGELFF. CDR3 coding DNA: TGTGCCAGCAGCTTAAAGGGAGTAGCGGGAACGAACACCGGGGAGCTGTTTTTT.

V and J are TRBV5-1 and TRBJ2-5, with D maybe TRBD1 (6 bases). Trimming pared 0 bases from V and 5 bases from J, leaving 14 bases between. This CDR3 is built from 15 residues. From germline, CDR1 is SGHRS and CDR2 YFSETQ. The CDR3 reads CASSLGPSRGETQYF. The CDR3 DNA reads as TGCGCCAGCAGCTTGGGACCCTCAAGGGGGGAGACCCAGTACTTC.

The chain joins TRBV28 to TRBJ2-5; 7 bases match TRBD2. Germline V CDR1 and CDR2: MDHEN, SYDVKM. The length of the CDR3 is 17 residues. Trimming removed 4 bases from V and 5 bases from J; junction bases left unmatched: 16. The CDR3 DNA is TGTGCCAGCAGTTCGTACGCCAATCACGGGGGAGGGGAGACCCAGTACTTC. Amino acid sequence: CASSSYANHGGGETQYF.

The gene calls are TRBV6-1 and TRBJ1-2; 8 bases line up with TRBD1. Germline CDR1 is MNHNS and CDR2 is SASEGT. Trimming cost V 3 bases and J 5 bases; bases outside gene matches: 2. This CDR3 region has 13 residues. CDR3 coding DNA: TGTGCCAGCAGTGACTGGACAGGGTATGGCTACACCTTC. Translated, it gives CASSDWTGYGYTF.